One sample yielded the 12 T cell receptor beta chains listed below, sequenced in a study of CD4 T cells in relation to SARS-CoV-2 and coronaviruses. The data were produced by immunoSEQ multiplex PCR, yet TCRdb's version contains in-frame clones alone and is incomplete. The sample consists of 9,500 to 13,000 clones, approximately 87% of them appearing once. Sequenced input: naive CD4+ T cells from PBMCs. Sample subset: naive CD4+ T cells isolated by negative enrichment. The receptor source for this set is an adult with COVID-19.

The V and J genes are TRBV7-2 and TRBJ2-2; D is perhaps TRBD2 (5 bases). This CDR3 is 16 amino acids long. Germline V gene data show CDR1 as SGHTA and CDR2 as FQGNSA. Trimming removed 2 bases from V and 5 bases from J, with 15 bases in between. The CDR3 nucleotides are TGTGCCAGCAGCTTAAATCCGGGGTCACTAACCGGGGAGCTGTTTTTT. Translated: CASSLNPGSLTGELFF.

The chain is built from TRBV19 and TRBJ1-4; D might be TRBD1 (5 bases). This CDR3 region has 14 residues. CDR1 and CDR2 from the germline V gene are LNHDA and SQIVND (reference sequence). Trimming stripped 6 bases from V and 6 bases from J, with 14 bases between. CDR3 loop: CASRSSGGDEKLFF. The CDR3 DNA is TGTGCCAGTAGATCCTCCGGGGGGGATGAAAAACTGTTTTTT.

CDR3 sequence (DNA): TGTGCCAGCAGAACACCGGGGCGTAATTCACCCCTCCACTTT. It yields the protein CASRTPGRNSPLHF. This chain joins TRBV6-6 and TRBJ1-6; D is possibly TRBD1 (5 bases). This CDR3 has 14 residues. Per germline, CDR1 MNHNY and CDR2 SVGAGI (reference sequence). Trimming took 6 bases from V and 6 from J, leaving 12 bases between them.

The chain uses TRBV6-5 and TRBJ1-6; D is unresolved. The CDR3 extends over 14 amino acids. The V gene lost 10 bases and the J gene lost 7 bases, with 17 bases spanning the gap. Germline CDR1 MNHEY, CDR2 SVGAGI. This chain's CDR3 is CAKALDQGNSPLHF. The CDR3 DNA reads TGTGCCAAAGCCCTGGACCAAGGGAATTCACCCCTCCACTTT.

The chain is built from TRBV2 and TRBJ1-3; a weak D match, TRBD1 (6 bases). The V gene's germline CDR1 is SNHLY and CDR2 FYNNEI. The CDR3 is 15 amino acids. V was clipped by 5 bases and J by 0 bases, with 11 bases between them. The CDR3 DNA is TGTGCCAGCAGTTACGACAGGAGCTCTGGAAACACCATATATTTT. This sequence encodes CASSYDRSSGNTIYF.

V usage is TRBV4-1 and J usage is TRBJ2-7, with 11 bases aligning to TRBD2. The J segment lost 0 bases and the V segment lost 6 bases, leaving 10 bases of the junction unmatched. Looked up from germline, CDR1 is MGHRA and CDR2 is YSYEKL. The CDR3 is 17 amino acids. CDR3 in amino acids: CASSLTSGGLSSYEQYF. Here the CDR3 DNA reads TGCGCCAGCAGTCTTACTAGCGGGGGCCTCTCCTCCTACGAGCAGTACTTC.

The genes are TRBV15 and TRBJ2-4, with TRBD1 matching 9 bases. This CDR3 has 22 residues. After removal of 0 bases from V and 0 bases from J, the junction contained 18 bases not matched to a gene. CDR1 is LNHNV, CDR2 YYDKDF, per germline (reference sequence). The chain's CDR3 is CATSRDPTGQGKTSLAKNIQYF. Here the CDR3 DNA reads TGTGCCACCAGCAGAGATCCCACCGGACAGGGGAAAACCTCGCTAGCCAAAAACATTCAGTACTTC.

The chain has TRBV6-4 and TRBJ2-1; D is perhaps TRBD2 (5 bases). The CDR3 length is 17 residues. Germline CDR1 MRHNA, CDR2 SNTAGT. V gave up 3 bases and J gave up 1 base, with 16 bases separating them. CDR3 DNA sequence: TGTGCCAGCAGTGAAAGCTCGGGCCCGGGGTCCTACAATGAGCAGTTCTTC. Protein product: CASSESSGPGSYNEQFF.

The chain links TRBV10-1 to TRBJ2-1, with no clear D. Germline values: CDR1 WNHNN, CDR2 SYGVQD (reference sequence). The germline V and J ends were trimmed by 8 bases and 5 bases, with 7 bases remaining between them. The CDR3 is made up of 11 amino acids. The CDR3 nucleotides read TGCGCCAGCTCCCGCCACAATGAGCAGTTCTTC. It is translated as CASSRHNEQFF.

This clone has a single count. V and J are TRBV19 and TRBJ1-2; D unresolved. In germline, CDR1 is LNHDA, CDR2 SQIVND (reference sequence). V lost 0 bases to trimming and J lost 5 bases, with 16 bases between them. This CDR3 is 16 amino acids long. CDR3 region: CASSIDRTSWGYGYTF. The DNA for the CDR3 is TGTGCCAGTAGTATAGATCGGACGTCGTGGGGTTATGGCTACACCTTC. Full variable domain (missing parts from reference TRBV19 and TRBJ1-2): DGGITQSPKYLFRKEGQNVTLSCEQNLNHDAMYWYRQDPGQGLRLIYYSQIVNDFQKGDIAEGYSVSREKKESFPLTVTSAQKNPTAFYLCASSIDRTSWGYGYTFGSGTRLTVV.

The chain joins TRBV29-1 to TRBJ1-5; D might be TRBD1 (6 bases). The length of the CDR3 is 14 residues. V lost 4 bases to trimming and J lost 7 bases, with 17 bases between them. Germline V gene sequence: CDR1 SQVTM, CDR2 ANQGSEA. The CDR3 DNA reads as TGCAGCGTTGGAGGCCCGACAGGAGACCAGCCCCAGCATTTT. Its translation is CSVGGPTGDQPQHF.

CDR3 protein: CASRPSGYEKLFF. In DNA, the CDR3 is TGTGCCAGCAGACCCAGCGGCTATGAAAAACTGTTTTTT. This sequence joins TRBV27 and TRBJ1-4; D gene ambiguous. CDR3 length: 13 amino acids. The germline V gene has CDR1 MNHEY and CDR2 SMNVEV (reference sequence). Trimming stripped 6 bases from V and 6 bases from J, with 11 bases between.